The rows below give T cell receptor beta chains drawn from one sample of a study of T cells in Graves' hyperthyroidism and ophthalmopathy. TCRdb recomputed calls from the multiplex PCR reads with MiXCR, one row per CDR3 protein. The sample has about 540,000 distinct CDR3 sequences, approximately 44% seen once. Sequencing was performed on peripheral blood or thyroid tissue (not recorded which). The origin of the receptors is a young woman with Graves' hyperthyroidism. Both conserved end residues are part of each CDR3. D genes are given only for firm matches. Not all rows give a size; the values are once, few, many and, for expanded clones, a class.

clone size: -
D gene: TRBD1
J gene: TRBJ1-1
V gene: TRBV13
CDR3 DNA: TGTGCCAGCAGTTACCCCGGACAGGGGAGTAGCCAAGCTTTCTTT
CDR3 protein: CASSYPGQGSSQAFF

clone size: -
D gene: TRBD2
J gene: TRBJ2-7
V gene: TRBV20-1
CDR3 DNA: TGCAGTGCTAGAGATTCGGCGACTAGCATCCCCTACGAGCAGTACTTC
CDR3 protein: CSARDSATSIPYEQYF

clone size: -
D gene: -
J gene: TRBJ1-1
V gene: TRBV2
CDR3 DNA: TGTGCCAGCAGTCAGACACTAATGAACACTGAAGCTTTCTTT
CDR3 protein: CASSQTLMNTEAFF

clone size: -
D gene: -
J gene: TRBJ2-5
V gene: TRBV2
CDR3 DNA: TGTGCCAGCAGTGAAGCGGGGGTAAGGATGGAGACCCAGTACTTC
CDR3 protein: CASSEAGVRMETQYF

clone size: many
D gene: -
J gene: TRBJ1-6
V gene: TRBV5-5
CDR3 DNA: TGTGCCAGCAGCTTGGTCTCACCCCTCCACTTT
CDR3 protein: CASSLVSPLHF

clone size: many
D gene: -
J gene: TRBJ1-4
V gene: TRBV15
CDR3 DNA: TGTGCCACCAGCAGAGCTCTCTTCACAGTGGAAAAACTGTTTTTT
CDR3 protein: CATSRALFTVEKLFF

clone size: few
D gene: TRBD1
J gene: TRBJ2-2
V gene: TRBV7-3
CDR3 DNA: TGTGCCAGCACCTTCGGGACAGGGTACACCGGGGAGCTGTTTTTT
CDR3 protein: CASTFGTGYTGELFF

clone size: -
D gene: TRBD1
J gene: TRBJ1-5
V gene: TRBV2
CDR3 DNA: TGTGCCAGCCGGACAGGGGCCGCCCAGCCCCAGCATTTT
CDR3 protein: CASRTGAAQPQHF

clone size: -
D gene: -
J gene: TRBJ1-2
V gene: TRBV7-9
CDR3 DNA: TGTGCCAGCAGCTTGGAGAGGGGGAACACTGGCTACACCTTC
CDR3 protein: CASSLERGNTGYTF

clone size: -
D gene: -
J gene: TRBJ1-5
V gene: TRBV7-9
CDR3 DNA: TGTGCCAGCAGCCCGAATCACGGGGTTGTTAATCAGCCCCAGCATTTT
CDR3 protein: CASSPNHGVVNQPQHF

clone size: -
D gene: -
J gene: TRBJ2-5
V gene: TRBV7-9
CDR3 DNA: TGTGCCAGCAGCCAAGATTGGGGGCGAGAGACCCAGTACTTC
CDR3 protein: CASSQDWGRETQYF

clone size: -
D gene: -
J gene: TRBJ1-1
V gene: TRBV20-1
CDR3 DNA: TGCAGTTCCGGACAAGCTGGCGAGGCTTTCTTT
CDR3 protein: CSSGQAGEAFF

clone size: -
D gene: -
J gene: TRBJ1-2
V gene: TRBV7-2
CDR3 DNA: TGTGCCAGCAGCTGGGATCTGTCGGCAGACTATGGCTACACCTTC
CDR3 protein: CASSWDLSADYGYTF